The 25 T cell receptor beta chains below all came from one sample that was sequenced in a study of response to subunit inactivated influenza vaccine. TCRdb analysed the RT-PCR reads with MiXCR anew, one entry per CDR3 protein. This table holds some 500,000 distinct CDR3 sequences, around 13% found once. The sequences come from PBMCs from blood, collected more than 35 days after vaccination. These receptors were collected from a man aged 50 or older who received an inactivated influenza vaccine.

In its sample, this clonotype was seen a few times. The rearrangement joins TRBV5-1 to TRBJ2-1, with TRBD2 as a possible D gene (6 bases). From germline, CDR1 is SGHRS and CDR2 YFSETQ. This CDR3 has 15 amino acids. Trimming stripped 0 bases from V and 6 bases from J, with 13 bases between. CDR3 protein: CASSLALEGFNEQFF. For the CDR3, the DNA is TGCGCCAGCAGCTTGGCCTTGGAGGGGTTCAATGAGCAGTTCTTC. Full variable domain (outside the CDR3, taken from reference TRBV5-1 and TRBJ2-1): KAGVTQTPRYLIKTRGQQVTLSCSPISGHRSVSWYQQTPGQGLQFLFEYFSETQRNKGNFPGRFSGRQFSNSRSEMNVSTLELGDSALYLCASSLALEGFNEQFFGPGTRLTVL.

This clonotype was seen a few times. V gene TRBV7-2 combines with J gene TRBJ1-1, with a possible D match to TRBD1 (6 bases). Germline lookup yields CDR1 SGHTA and CDR2 FQGNSA. The length of the CDR3 is 15 residues. V was pared by 4 bases and J by 3 bases, with 15 bases between. DNA of the CDR3: TGTGCCAGCAGCTCAGTTGCCAGGGGTGACACTGAAGCTTTCTTT. Encoded protein: CASSSVARGDTEAFF.

The chain uses TRBV6-1 and TRBJ2-5; 7 bases map to TRBD1. CDR3 length equals 14 residues. V trimming: 6 bases; J trimming: 4 bases; junction bases outside the gene matches: 8. Germline lookup yields CDR1 MNHNS and CDR2 SASEGT. Here the CDR3 DNA reads TGTGCCAGCAGACAGGGGTCTTTCCGAGAGACCCAGTACTTC. It is translated as CASRQGSFRETQYF.

In this sample, this clonotype turned up once. CDR3 bases: TGTGCCAGCAGCTTAGTTCGGGGGACTAGCGGAAAAGAGACCCAGTACTTC. Residues: CASSLVRGTSGKETQYF. V gene TRBV7-8 combines with J gene TRBJ2-5; 11 nucleotides match TRBD2. The CDR3 length is 17 residues. Losses at the gene ends were 1 base for V and 3 bases for J; bases not matched to a gene: 7. Germline V lookup: CDR1 SGHVS, CDR2 FQNEAQ.

This rearrangement joins TRBV19 to TRBJ1-2, with D tentatively TRBD1 (6 bases). Trimming pared 4 bases from V and 0 bases from J, leaving 15 bases between. CDR3 length equals 16 residues. Germline lookup yields CDR1 LNHDA and CDR2 SQIVND (reference sequence). CDR3 nucleotide sequence: TGTGCCAGTAGTAAGGACAGATTTAGACCTAACTATGGCTACACCTTC. Encoded protein: CASSKDRFRPNYGYTF.

This clonotype was counted only a few times. The rearrangement links TRBV12-3 or TRBV12-4 to TRBJ1-1; no firm D call. Trimming took 5 bases from V and 7 from J, leaving 11 bases between them. The CDR3 is 12 residues long. Written as DNA, the CDR3 is TGTGCCAGCAGTCTTTGGACCGGTGAAGCTTTCTTT. This codes for CASSLWTGEAFF.

This clonotype turned up a few times. This rearrangement joins TRBV6-1 to TRBJ2-3; the match to TRBD1 covers 10 bases. The length of the CDR3 is 15 residues. Trimming removed 6 bases from V and 1 base from J; junction bases left unmatched: 4. Germline assignment: CDR1 MNHNS and CDR2 SASEGT. DNA of the CDR3: TGTGCCAGCAGAAGGACAGGGGGGGGCACAGATACGCAGTATTTT. Protein product: CASRRTGGGTDTQYF.

The CDR3 is CASSPGTSGLTEQYF. Here the CDR3 DNA reads TGTGCCAGCAGCCCCGGGACCTCTGGGCTTACCGAGCAGTACTTC. This chain joins TRBV7-6 and TRBJ2-7; the D call may be TRBD1 or TRBD2 (5 bases each). The germline gives CDR1 SGHVS, CDR2 FNYEAQ. The ends were cut back, 5 bases at V and 6 bases at J, with 20 bases in the middle. The CDR3 is 15 amino acids.

The chain joins TRBV24-1 to TRBJ2-1; 10 bases align to TRBD1. CDR1 KGHDR and CDR2 SFDVKD come from the germline V gene. V gave up 4 bases and J gave up 4 bases; unmatched junction bases: 6. The CDR3 runs to 16 residues. CDR3 sequence reads: CATSDRDRGRYNEQFF. CDR3 DNA: TGTGCCACCAGTGACCGGGACAGGGGCCGTTACAATGAGCAGTTCTTC.

This clonotype turned up a few times. The V call is TRBV20-1, the J call TRBJ2-7; D may be TRBD2 (6 bases). In germline, CDR1 is DFQATT, CDR2 SNEGSKA (reference sequence). V was trimmed by 0 bases and J by 7 bases, leaving 22 bases between them. There are 16 residues in the CDR3. This chain's CDR3 is CSARDPRREQSREQYF. For the CDR3, the DNA is TGCAGTGCTAGAGATCCGAGACGGGAGCAGTCAAGGGAGCAGTACTTC.

This clonotype has a handful of counts. The gene calls are TRBV6-1 and TRBJ2-1, with 10 bases aligning to TRBD2. The V and J ends lost 5 bases and 3 bases, in that order; junction bases with no gene match: 7. The germline CDR1 and CDR2 sequences are MNHNS and SASEGT. This CDR3 has 16 amino acids. CDR3 residues: CASSRTSGLFYNEQFF. The CDR3, as DNA: TGTGCCAGCAGTCGGACTAGCGGACTCTTCTACAATGAGCAGTTCTTC.

V and J are TRBV12-3 or TRBV12-4 and TRBJ2-1; a possible D gene is TRBD2 (6 bases). This CDR3 spans 14 amino acids. V gave up 7 bases and J gave up 5 bases, with 15 bases separating them. The CDR3 reads CASKRRLDHNEQFF. The CDR3 DNA sequence: TGTGCCAGCAAGCGGAGACTAGACCACAATGAGCAGTTCTTC.

This clonotype was detected only a few times. The CDR3 DNA reads TGTGCCAGCAGCCAATCGCGCAGCTCCTACGAGCAGTACTTC. It codes for CASSQSRSSYEQYF. The V and J genes are TRBV16 and TRBJ2-7; unclear D gene. The CDR3 length is 14 residues. V lost 0 bases and J lost 0, with 6 bases in between. Per germline, CDR1 KGHSY and CDR2 FQNENV.

The chain employs TRBV2 and TRBJ2-4, with D perhaps matching TRBD1 (5 bases). This CDR3 has 17 residues. The ends were cut back, 1 base at V and 1 base at J, with 14 bases in the middle. Germline loops: CDR1 SNHLY, CDR2 FYNNEI. The CDR3: CASSEGQFLRAKNIQYF. Written as DNA, the CDR3 is TGTGCCAGCAGTGAAGGACAGTTCCTCAGGGCCAAAAACATTCAGTACTTC.

The table lists this clonotype with a few counts. The rearrangement joins TRBV7-6 to TRBJ2-5; D is perhaps TRBD1 (8 bases). The CDR3 is made up of 14 amino acids. The germline V gene has CDR1 SGHVS and CDR2 FNYEAQ. Trimming removed 4 bases at V and 5 bases at J, with 14 bases between. The CDR3 here is CASSYRGGRETQYF. CDR3 nucleotide sequence: TGTGCCAGCAGCTACAGGGGGGGTCGGGAGACCCAGTACTTC.

At least ten counts were recorded for this clonotype. This chain joins TRBV29-1 and TRBJ2-7; D is unresolved. This CDR3 spans 13 amino acids. V was trimmed by 4 bases and J by 6 bases, leaving 16 bases between them. Germline V CDR1 and CDR2: SQVTM, ANQGSEA. CDR3 region: CSVGVSIGREQYF. The CDR3, as DNA: TGCAGCGTTGGTGTCAGTATTGGACGCGAGCAGTACTTC.

This clonotype was observed a few times. The gene calls are TRBV10-3 and TRBJ2-3; 8 bases map to TRBD2. Trimming cost V 5 bases and J 5 bases; bases outside gene matches: 9. Looked up from germline, CDR1 is ENHRY and CDR2 is SYGVKD. The CDR3 runs 15 residues. CDR3 in amino acids: CAISLAGGAGDTQYF. The CDR3 coding sequence is TGTGCCATCAGTCTCGCGGGGGGAGCAGGAGATACGCAGTATTTT.

This clonotype was detected a few times. The chain uses TRBV5-6 and TRBJ2-7; 9 bases line up with TRBD1. Trimming removed 4 bases from V and 3 bases from J; junction bases left unmatched: 8. Germline lookup yields CDR1 SGHDT and CDR2 YYEEEE. The CDR3 runs 15 residues. CDR3 sequence (DNA): TGTGCCAGCAGCCCGGCCAGGACAGGGGTCTACGAGCAGTACTTC. Its translation: CASSPARTGVYEQYF.

This clonotype was picked up a small number of times. The V gene is TRBV7-2, the J gene TRBJ1-6; 8 bases are shared with TRBD1. CDR1 is SGHTA and CDR2 is FQGNSA in the germline V gene. CDR3 length: 15 residues. Trimming removed 4 bases from V and 7 bases from J; junction bases left unmatched: 6. The CDR3 DNA is TGTGCCAGCAGCTGGAGGACAGGGTTCAATTCACCCCTCCACTTT. Encoded protein: CASSWRTGFNSPLHF.

This clonotype was observed a few times. The gene calls are TRBV10-1 and TRBJ2-5, with D possibly TRBD2 on 6 matching bases. Germline V CDR1 and CDR2: WNHNN, SYGVQD (reference sequence). The CDR3 has 16 amino acids. V lost 0 bases, J lost 1 base, and 12 bases lay in between. CDR3 nucleotide sequence: TGCGCCAGCAGTGAGTCGGCAGGGACTTCCCAAGAGACCCAGTACTTC. Amino acids: CASSESAGTSQETQYF.

This clonotype was seen at least ten times. The chain recombines TRBV4-3 with TRBJ2-1; D is unclear. V shed 2 bases and J shed 0 bases, with 8 bases lying between them. CDR3 length: 15 amino acids. Germline CDR1 reads LGHNA; CDR2 reads YSLEER. For the CDR3, the DNA is TGCGCCAGCAGCCAATTAGGGCTCTCCTACAATGAGCAGTTCTTC. Encoded protein: CASSQLGLSYNEQFF.

In its sample, this clonotype was seen a few times. This chain's CDR3 is CASSPPLSIAGVGEQFF. The CDR3, as DNA: TGTGCCAGCAGTCCCCCATTATCGATAGCGGGGGTCGGTGAGCAGTTCTTC. This rearrangement joins TRBV27 to TRBJ2-1; 9 bases align to TRBD2. Germline V gene sequence: CDR1 MNHEY, CDR2 SMNVEV (reference sequence). This CDR3 has 17 residues. J was trimmed by 9 bases and V by 5 bases; bases with no gene match: 17.

This clonotype was observed a handful of times. The gene calls are TRBV6-2 or TRBV6-3 and TRBJ2-4; unclear D gene. The CDR3 has 16 amino acids. CDR1 MNHEY and CDR2 SVGEGT come from the germline V gene. With 6 bases removed from V and 0 bases from J, the gap between germline ends came to 15 bases. The CDR3 sequence is CASSPTTTLAKNIQYF. The CDR3, as DNA: TGTGCCAGCAGCCCTACAACTACCCTAGCCAAAAACATTCAGTACTTC.

In its sample, this clonotype was seen many times. The rearrangement joins TRBV4-2 to TRBJ2-1; D remains ambiguous. V gave up 4 bases and J gave up 2 bases, with 9 bases separating them. Germline V lookup: CDR1 LGHNA, CDR2 YNFKEQ. The CDR3 is made up of 14 amino acids. Written as DNA, the CDR3 is TGTGCCAGCAGCCTTCCGGGCCCCTACAATGAGCAGTTCTTC. This encodes CASSLPGPYNEQFF.

This clonotype was seen only a few times. The rearrangement uses TRBV20-1 and TRBJ2-7, with 10 bases fitting TRBD2. Trimming at V came to 1 base and at J to 0 bases, leaving 6 bases not matched to a gene. CDR1 is DFQATT, CDR2 SNEGSKA, per germline (reference sequence). The CDR3 covers 16 residues. CDR3 protein: CSARAPLAGNSYEQYF. DNA of the CDR3: TGCAGTGCTAGAGCCCCACTAGCGGGGAACTCCTACGAGCAGTACTTC.